What follows is one T cell receptor beta chain and its context. Its cognate antigen is unknown. An end of the junction differs from the germline gene, which may be a read error. This sample stems from a study of blood T cells in healthy people across ages. Study as a whole: For every two T cells, template switching captured about one barcoded beta molecule.

Isolation recovered at least 6 million PBMCs from every sample. Findings and limits, study-wide: Investigators viewed diversity estimates from one million T cells as underestimates, the study reported. Donor CMV infection status was unknown, possibly confounding age-related changes in expanded clonotypes.

Primed by a sample-barcoded 5' primer and a J-beta primer mix, a second PCR proceeded for roughly 7 to 12 cycles. Via MiXCR, TCRdb re-called the 5' RACE reads, giving one row per CDR3 protein. Of some 1.4 million distinct CDR3 sequences listed, 42% are singletons. The sequence was obtained from a woman aged 18-30 years in good health. Sequenced: blood.

The CDR3 sequence: CANSLGHQETQYF. The CDR3 DNA reads as TGTGCCAACAGTTTGGGACATCAAGAGACCCAGTACTTC. This sequence joins TRBV27 and TRBJ2-5; tentatively, D is TRBD1 (6 bases). The CDR3 totals 13 residues. Germline V gene lookup returns CDR1 MNHEY and CDR2 SMNVEV (reference sequence).